In its sample, the clone carrying this T cell receptor beta chain was seen many times. Its specificity is unknown. The CDR3 is 18 amino acids. V dropped 3 bases and J dropped 0; count of bases not matched to a gene: 6. The source of the sample is a study of T cells after yellow fever vaccination. Findings and caveats of the study: A large majority of primary-vaccination clones showed up again after the booster (roughly 96% CD4, about 90% CD8).

TCRdb called the 5' RACE reads again in MiXCR, with one record for every CDR3 protein. The repertoire holds some 260,000 distinct CDR3 sequences, with roughly 4.8% as singletons. This clonotype was sampled from a man in his late teens or twenties who received the YFV17D yellow fever vaccine. The rearrangement uses TRBV12-3 or TRBV12-4 and TRBJ2-6, with TRBD2 matching 9 bases. Material: CD4+ T cells sorted from PBMCs, obtained on the day of the yellow fever booster vaccination. The CDR3 DNA is TGTGCCAGCAGTTTGCGGGGGGGGTCGATCTCTGGGGCCAACGTCCTGACTTTC. The encoded protein is CASSLRGGSISGANVLTF.